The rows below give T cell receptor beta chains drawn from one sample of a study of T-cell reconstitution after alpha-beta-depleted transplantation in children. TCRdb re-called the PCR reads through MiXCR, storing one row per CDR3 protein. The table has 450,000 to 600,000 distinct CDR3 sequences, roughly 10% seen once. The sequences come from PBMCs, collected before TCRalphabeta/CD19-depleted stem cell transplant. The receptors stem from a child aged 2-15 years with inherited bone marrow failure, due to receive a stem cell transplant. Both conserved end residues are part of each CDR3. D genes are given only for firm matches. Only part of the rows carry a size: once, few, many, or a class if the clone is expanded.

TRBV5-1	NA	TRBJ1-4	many	CASSLAGVQEKLFF	TGCGCCAGCAGCTTGGCGGGGGTCCAGGAAAAACTGTTTTTT
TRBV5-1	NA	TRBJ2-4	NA	CASSLNAQQGSIQYF	TGCGCCAGCAGCTTGAATGCCCAACAGGGCAGCATTCAGTACTTC
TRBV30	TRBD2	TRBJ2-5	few	CAWSRGLAGVRETQYF	TGTGCCTGGAGTAGGGGACTAGCGGGAGTAAGAGAGACCCAGTACTTC
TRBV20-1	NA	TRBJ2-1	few	CSARDQLLAASYNEQFF	TGCAGTGCTAGAGATCAGCTATTGGCGGCCTCCTACAATGAGCAGTTCTTC
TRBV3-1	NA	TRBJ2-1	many	CASSQGGDEQFF	TGTGCCAGCAGCCAAGGGGGCGATGAGCAGTTCTTC
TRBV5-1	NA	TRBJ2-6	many	CASSSRGANVLTF	TGCGCCAGCAGCTCCCGTGGGGCCAACGTCCTGACTTTC
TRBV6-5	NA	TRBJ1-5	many	CASSYPLGSNQPQHF	TGTGCCAGCAGTTACCCCCTAGGGAGCAATCAGCCCCAGCATTTT
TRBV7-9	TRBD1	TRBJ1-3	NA	CASSEQGAAGNTIYF	TGTGCCAGCAGCGAACAGGGGGCGGCTGGAAACACCATATATTTT
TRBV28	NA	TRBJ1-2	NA	CASSFLEWSDYGYTF	TGTGCCAGCAGTTTTCTTGAGTGGTCGGACTATGGCTACACCTTC
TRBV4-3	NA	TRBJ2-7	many	CASSQDPPFGQIVEQYF	TGCGCCAGCAGCCAAGATCCCCCTTTTGGACAGATAGTAGAGCAGTACTTC
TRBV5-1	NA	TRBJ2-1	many	CASKNPRSSAPEQFF	TGCGCCAGCAAGAACCCCCGGTCCTCAGCGCCTGAGCAGTTCTTC
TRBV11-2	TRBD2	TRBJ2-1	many	CASSPRGRERNNEQFF	TGTGCCAGCAGCCCCCGTGGGCGGGAGAGAAACAATGAGCAGTTCTTC
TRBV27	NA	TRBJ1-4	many	CASSSDGATNEKLFF	TGTGCCAGCAGTTCGGACGGTGCAACTAATGAAAAACTGTTTTTT
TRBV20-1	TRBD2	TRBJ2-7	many	CSAREGLAGLEQYF	TGCAGTGCTAGAGAGGGACTAGCGGGGCTCGAGCAGTACTTC
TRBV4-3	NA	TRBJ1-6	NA	CASSQAGGYNSPLHF	TGCGCCAGCAGCCAAGCCGGGGGATATAATTCACCCCTCCACTTT
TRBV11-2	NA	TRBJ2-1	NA	CASSPRVLTYNEQFF	TGTGCCAGCAGCCCGCGCGTACTCACCTACAATGAGCAGTTCTTC
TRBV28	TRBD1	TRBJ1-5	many	CASSTTGFHQPQHF	TGTGCCAGCAGCACGACAGGGTTCCATCAGCCCCAGCATTTT
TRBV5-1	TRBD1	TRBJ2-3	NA	CASSLEGTDMQYF	TGCGCCAGCAGCTTGGAGGGGACAGATATGCAGTATTTT
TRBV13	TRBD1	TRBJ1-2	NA	CASSSPGQGFGYTF	TGTGCCAGCAGCTCCCCGGGACAGGGTTTTGGCTACACCTTC
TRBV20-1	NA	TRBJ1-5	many	CSARGPYTGPQPQHF	TGCAGTGCTAGAGGTCCCTATACAGGGCCTCAGCCCCAGCATTTT
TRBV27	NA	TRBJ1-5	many	CASSPLTVFLSNQPQHF	TGTGCCAGCAGTCCCCTGACAGTATTCCTATCCAATCAGCCCCAGCATTTT
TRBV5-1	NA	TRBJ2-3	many	CASRYTPTDTQYF	TGCGCCAGCAGATATACCCCCACAGATACGCAGTATTTT
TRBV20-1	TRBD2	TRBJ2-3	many	CSARGPRGREEDTQYF	TGCAGTGCTAGAGGCCCCCGCGGGAGGGAAGAAGATACGCAGTATTTT
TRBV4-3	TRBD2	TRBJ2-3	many	CASSQRLAGADTQYF	TGCGCCAGCAGCCAAAGACTAGCGGGAGCAGATACGCAGTATTTT
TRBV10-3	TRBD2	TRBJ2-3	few	CAISESSPSGSPDTQYF	TGTGCCATCAGTGAGTCGAGCCCTAGCGGGAGCCCAGATACGCAGTATTTT
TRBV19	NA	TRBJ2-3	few	CASSWFIAASTDTQYF	TGTGCCAGTAGTTGGTTCATAGCGGCTAGCACAGATACGCAGTATTTT
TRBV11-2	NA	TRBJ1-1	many	CASSPGRSRGNTEAFF	TGTGCCAGCAGCCCGGGGCGTAGTAGGGGGAACACTGAAGCTTTCTTT
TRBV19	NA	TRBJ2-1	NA	CASSTLAGDYNEQFF	TGTGCCAGTAGTACCCTGGCCGGGGACTACAATGAGCAGTTCTTC
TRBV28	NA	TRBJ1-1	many	CASSPPRWAVIGNTEAFF	TGTGCCAGCAGTCCGCCCCGGTGGGCAGTAATAGGGAACACTGAAGCTTTCTTT
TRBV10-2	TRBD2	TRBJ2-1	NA	CASSESRGREDNEQFF	TGCGCCAGCAGTGAGTCTCGCGGGAGGGAGGACAATGAGCAGTTCTTC
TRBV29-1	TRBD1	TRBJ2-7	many	CSAYRDRGYEQYF	TGCAGCGCATACCGGGACAGGGGCTACGAGCAGTACTTC
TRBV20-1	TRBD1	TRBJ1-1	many	CSARGGTGNTEAFF	TGCAGTGCTAGAGGAGGGACAGGGAACACTGAAGCTTTCTTT
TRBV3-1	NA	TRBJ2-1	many	CASSQEWGTNYNEQFF	TGTGCCAGCAGCCAAGAATGGGGGACCAACTACAATGAGCAGTTCTTC
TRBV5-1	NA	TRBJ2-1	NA	CASSGVGGEQFF	TGCGCCAGCAGCGGAGTCGGGGGCGAGCAGTTCTTC
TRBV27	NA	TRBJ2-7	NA	CASSTSDPYEQYF	TGTGCCAGCAGTACCTCGGACCCCTACGAGCAGTACTTC
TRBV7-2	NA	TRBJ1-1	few	CASSFTAFMNTEAFF	TGTGCCAGCAGCTTTACAGCGTTCATGAACACTGAAGCTTTCTTT
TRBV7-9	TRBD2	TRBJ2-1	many	CASSPAGTSFSEQFF	TGTGCCAGCAGCCCAGCCGGGACTAGCTTCAGTGAGCAGTTCTTC
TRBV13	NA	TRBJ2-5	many	CASRYKTAYQETQYF	TGTGCCAGCAGATACAAGACAGCGTACCAAGAGACCCAGTACTTC
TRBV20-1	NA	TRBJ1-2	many	CSAIYEWAGYTF	TGCAGTGCTATCTATGAATGGGCTGGCTACACCTTC
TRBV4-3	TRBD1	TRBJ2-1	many	CASSQVRGQGNYNEQFF	TGCGCCAGCAGCCAAGTACGGGGACAGGGTAACTACAATGAGCAGTTCTTC
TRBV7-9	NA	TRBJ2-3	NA	CASSLGDTDSDTQYF	TGTGCCAGCAGCTTAGGGGACACCGATTCGGATACGCAGTATTTT
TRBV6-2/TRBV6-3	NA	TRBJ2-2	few	CASIRQFNTGELFF	TGTGCCAGCATCAGACAGTTCAACACCGGGGAGCTGTTTTTT